The rows below give T cell receptor beta chains drawn from one sample of a study of glioma-infiltrating T cells after dendritic cell vaccination. TCRdb's copy holds only in-frame clones and misses some; the assay was immunoSEQ multiplex PCR. This repertoire shows over 90,000 clones, more than 75% found once; its top ten account for about 2.9%. Sequenced here: blood, sampled before dendritic cell vaccination. The source is a human donor with glioblastoma. The conserved cysteine and the conserved F or W are not part of the CDR3 here.

v_gene,CDR3aa
TRBV21-1,ASSKAPQESSYEQY
TRBV7-9,ASSLYGPNEQF
TRBV4-2,ASSQEAAFPSTDTQY
TRBV5-1,ASSSGGGVAKNIQY
TRBV11-1,ASSLTRGLSNYGYT
TRBV30,AWSVGERAEQF
TRBV18,ASSPPNRDSSSYEQY
TRBV9,ASSVAVSGRVYEQF
TRBV5-1,ASGKDRGPPDTQY
TRBV5-6,ASSLRDRVPDTQY
TRBV2,ASSAQLAGTDTQY
TRBV7-6,ASSLAGGQETQY
TRBV28,ASSFRSNQPQH
TRBV30,AWSETGDYGYT
TRBV7-3,ASSSSGTGDEQY
TRBV11-3,ASSLGSRLADSNEQF
TRBV11-3,ASSLDGYREIAYEQY
TRBV9,ASSPARHPYGYT
TRBV5-1,ASSSRGRGSSYEQY
TRBV7-8,ASSLWGVQPQH
TRBV27,ASSFRSNTDTQY
TRBV6-5,ASSYNFGTGTEQY
TRBV2,ASTRGGTGANVLT
TRBV4-2,ASSQDGAGGAGGETQY
TRBV6-5,ASSPGSGVRDEQY
TRBV30,ACQLSGANVLT
TRBV29-1,SANRGNEQY
TRBV5-1,ASSVTSGYTDTQY
TRBV5-6,ASSLSFVEAF
TRBV18,ASSPEAGGRYEQY
TRBV15,ATSRAGAGGELF
TRBV5-1,ASSSDGLYGYT
TRBV7-9,ASSLTGGPKETQY
TRBV18,ASSPPTYRNTIY
TRBV14,ASSPTRGSYEQY
TRBV6-5,ASSYLSGAPGWTQY
TRBV5-6,ASSLGSREADTQY
TRBV7-2,ASSPGQVTGYT
TRBV7-6,ASSLGAASYEQY
TRBV30,AWGGLAEAYYNEQF
TRBV18,ASSPSHQGRSGNTIY
TRBV5-6,ASSTGTAYSNQPQH
TRBV27,ASSSSPGLAVYEQY
TRBV29-1,SVSGTGGGTDTQY
TRBV6-1,ASSERGRGSGAYSNQPQH
TRBV5-6,ASSSRGYSNQPQH
TRBV19,ASRNPGQGLAEAF
TRBV5-1,ASSLASTGELF
TRBV9,ASSGLTGGSTNEKLF
TRBV10-3,AISEAGESEAF
TRBV6-1,ASKAASTDTQY
TRBV13,ASTALSRQGANYGYT
TRBV7-9,ASSFSYSYEQY
TRBV5-6,ASSPRGGGGNEQY